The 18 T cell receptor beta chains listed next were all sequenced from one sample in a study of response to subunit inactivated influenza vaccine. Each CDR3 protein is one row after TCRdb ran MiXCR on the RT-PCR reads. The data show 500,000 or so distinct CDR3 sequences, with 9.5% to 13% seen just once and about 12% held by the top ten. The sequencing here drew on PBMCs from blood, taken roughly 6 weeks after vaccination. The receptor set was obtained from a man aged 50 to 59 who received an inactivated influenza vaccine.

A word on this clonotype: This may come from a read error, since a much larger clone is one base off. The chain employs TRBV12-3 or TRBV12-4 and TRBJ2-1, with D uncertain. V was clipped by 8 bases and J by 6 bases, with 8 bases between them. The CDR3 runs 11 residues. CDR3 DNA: TGTGCCAGCTACAAATGCAATGAGCAGTTCTTC. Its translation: CASYKCNEQFF.

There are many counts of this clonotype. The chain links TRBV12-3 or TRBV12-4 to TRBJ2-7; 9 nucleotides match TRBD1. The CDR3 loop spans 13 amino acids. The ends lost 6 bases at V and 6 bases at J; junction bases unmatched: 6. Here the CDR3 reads CASSYGTGFEQYF. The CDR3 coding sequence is TGTGCCAGCAGCTATGGGACAGGGTTCGAGCAGTACTTC.

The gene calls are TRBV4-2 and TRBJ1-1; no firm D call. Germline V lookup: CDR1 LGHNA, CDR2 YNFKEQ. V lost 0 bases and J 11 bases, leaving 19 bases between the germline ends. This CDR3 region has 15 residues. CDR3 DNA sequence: TGTGCCAGCAGCCAAGATAAATGGTCTCGCGGTGGGGCTTTCTTT. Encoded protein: CASSQDKWSRGGAFF.

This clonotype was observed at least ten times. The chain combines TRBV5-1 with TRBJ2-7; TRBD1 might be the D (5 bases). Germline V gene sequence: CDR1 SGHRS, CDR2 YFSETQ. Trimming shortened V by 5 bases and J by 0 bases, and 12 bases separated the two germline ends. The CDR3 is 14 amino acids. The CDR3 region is CASRGGAISYEQYF. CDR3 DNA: TGCGCCAGCAGAGGTGGGGCGATCTCCTACGAGCAGTACTTC. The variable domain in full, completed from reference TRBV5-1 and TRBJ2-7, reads KAGVTQTPRYLIKTRGQQVTLSCSPISGHRSVSWYQQTPGQGLQFLFEYFSETQRNKGNFPGRFSGRQFSNSRSEMNVSTLELGDSALYLCASRGGAISYEQYFGPGTRLTVT.

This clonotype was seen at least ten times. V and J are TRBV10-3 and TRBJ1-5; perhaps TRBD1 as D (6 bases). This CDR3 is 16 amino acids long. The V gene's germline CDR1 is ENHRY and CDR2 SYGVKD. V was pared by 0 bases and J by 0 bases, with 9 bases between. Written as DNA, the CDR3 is TGTGCCATCAGTGAGTCTAGGGGGGATAGCAATCAGCCCCAGCATTTT. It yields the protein CAISESRGDSNQPQHF.

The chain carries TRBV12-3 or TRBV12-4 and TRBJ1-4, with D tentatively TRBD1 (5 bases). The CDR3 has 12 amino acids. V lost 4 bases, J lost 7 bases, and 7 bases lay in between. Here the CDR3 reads CASSSRGEKLFF. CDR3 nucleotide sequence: TGTGCCAGCAGTTCGAGGGGTGAAAAACTGTTTTTT.

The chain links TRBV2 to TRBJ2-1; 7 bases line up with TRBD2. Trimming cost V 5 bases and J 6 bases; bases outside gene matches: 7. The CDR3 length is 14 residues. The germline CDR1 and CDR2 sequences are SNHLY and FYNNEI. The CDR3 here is CASSRGSLSNEQFF. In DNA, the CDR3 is TGTGCCAGCAGTCGCGGGAGCCTATCCAATGAGCAGTTCTTC.

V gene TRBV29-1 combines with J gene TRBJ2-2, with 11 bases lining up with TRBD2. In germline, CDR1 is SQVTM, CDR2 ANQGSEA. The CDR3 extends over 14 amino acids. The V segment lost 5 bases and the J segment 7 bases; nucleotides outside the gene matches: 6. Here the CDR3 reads CSVSRLAGHGELFF. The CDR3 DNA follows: TGCAGCGTTTCTCGACTAGCGGGGCACGGGGAGCTGTTTTTT.

The CDR3 DNA sequence: TGTGCCAGCAGTTTCTTTCGGGAGACCCAGTACTTC. Its protein is CASSFFRETQYF. The chain links TRBV12-3 or TRBV12-4 to TRBJ2-5; D not resolved. Trimming stripped 3 bases from V and 5 bases from J, with 7 bases between. This CDR3 region has 12 residues.

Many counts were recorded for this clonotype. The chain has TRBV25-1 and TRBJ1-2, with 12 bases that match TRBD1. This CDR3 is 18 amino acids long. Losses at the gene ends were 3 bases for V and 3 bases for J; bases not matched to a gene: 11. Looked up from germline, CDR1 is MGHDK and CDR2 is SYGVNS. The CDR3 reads CASSDPAGTGGDYYGYTF. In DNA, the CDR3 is TGTGCCAGCAGTGATCCCGCTGGGACAGGGGGCGACTACTATGGCTACACCTTC.

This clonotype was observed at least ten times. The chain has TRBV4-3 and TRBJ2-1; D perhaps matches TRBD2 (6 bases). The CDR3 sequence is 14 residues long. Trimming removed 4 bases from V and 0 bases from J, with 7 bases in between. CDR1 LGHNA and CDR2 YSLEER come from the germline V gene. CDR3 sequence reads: CASSPGVSYNEQFF. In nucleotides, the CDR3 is TGCGCCAGCAGCCCGGGAGTCTCCTACAATGAGCAGTTCTTC.

CDR3 sequence reads: CASSLAGMGTPSDTQYF. In DNA form, the CDR3 reads TGTGCCAGCAGTTTAGCGGGGATGGGGACCCCATCAGATACGCAGTATTTT. V is TRBV12-3 or TRBV12-4 and J is TRBJ2-3; D assignment may be TRBD1 or TRBD2 (5 bases each). This CDR3 contains 17 residues. Trimming pared 0 bases from V and 4 bases from J, leaving 17 bases between.

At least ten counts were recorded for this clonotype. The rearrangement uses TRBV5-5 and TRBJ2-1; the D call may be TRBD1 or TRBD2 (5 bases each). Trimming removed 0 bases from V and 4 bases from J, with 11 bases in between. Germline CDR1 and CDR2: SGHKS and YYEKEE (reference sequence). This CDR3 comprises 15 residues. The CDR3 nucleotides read TGTGCCAGCAGCTTGGAAGGGACGGATTACAATGAGCAGTTCTTC. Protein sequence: CASSLEGTDYNEQFF.

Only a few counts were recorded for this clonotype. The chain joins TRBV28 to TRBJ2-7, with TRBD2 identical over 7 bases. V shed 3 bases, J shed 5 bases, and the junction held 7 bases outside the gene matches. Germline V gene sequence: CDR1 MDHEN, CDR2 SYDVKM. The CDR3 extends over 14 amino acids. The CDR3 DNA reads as TGTGCCAGCAGTTTTCTCGGGAGGAACCACGAGCAGTACTTC. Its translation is CASSFLGRNHEQYF.

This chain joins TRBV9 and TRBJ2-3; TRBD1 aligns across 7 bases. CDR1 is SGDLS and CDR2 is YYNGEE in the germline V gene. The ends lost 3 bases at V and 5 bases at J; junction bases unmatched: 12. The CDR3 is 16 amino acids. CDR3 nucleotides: TGTGCCAGCAGCGCTATCCCGACAGGGCTTATAGATACGCAGTATTTT. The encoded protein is CASSAIPTGLIDTQYF.

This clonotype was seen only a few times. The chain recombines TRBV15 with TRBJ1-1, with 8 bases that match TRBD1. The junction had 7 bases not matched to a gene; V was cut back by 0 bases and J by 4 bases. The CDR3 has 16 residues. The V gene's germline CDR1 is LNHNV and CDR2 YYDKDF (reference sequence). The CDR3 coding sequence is TGTGCCACCAGCAGAGATCGGGCAGGGGGCTCCACTGAAGCTTTCTTT. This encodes CATSRDRAGGSTEAFF.

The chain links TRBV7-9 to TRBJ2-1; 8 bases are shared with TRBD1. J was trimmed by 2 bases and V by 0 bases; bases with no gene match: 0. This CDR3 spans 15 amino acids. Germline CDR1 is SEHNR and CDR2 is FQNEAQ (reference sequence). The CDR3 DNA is TGTGCCAGCAGCTTAGCGACAGGGGCCTACAATGAGCAGTTCTTC. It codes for CASSLATGAYNEQFF.

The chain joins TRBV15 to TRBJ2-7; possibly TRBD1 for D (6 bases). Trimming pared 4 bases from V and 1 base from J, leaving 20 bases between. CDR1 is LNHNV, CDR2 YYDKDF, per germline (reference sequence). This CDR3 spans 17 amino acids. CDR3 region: CATSTTTTGTSSYEQYF. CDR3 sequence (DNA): TGTGCCACCAGCACCACTACTACGGGGACAAGTTCCTACGAGCAGTACTTC. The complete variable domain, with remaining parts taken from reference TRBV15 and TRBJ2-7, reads DAMVIQNPRYQVTQFGKPVTLSCSQTLNHNVMYWYQQKSSQAPKLLFHYYDKDFNNEADTPDNFQSRRPNTSFCFLDIRSPGLGDTAMYLCATSTTTTGTSSYEQYFGPGTRLTVT.